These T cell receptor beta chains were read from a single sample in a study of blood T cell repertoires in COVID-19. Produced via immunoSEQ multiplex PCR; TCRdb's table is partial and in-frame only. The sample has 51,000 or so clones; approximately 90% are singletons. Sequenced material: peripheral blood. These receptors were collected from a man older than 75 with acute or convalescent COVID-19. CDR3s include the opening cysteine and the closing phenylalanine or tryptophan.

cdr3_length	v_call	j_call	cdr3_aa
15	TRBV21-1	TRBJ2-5	CASSKALPGKETQYF
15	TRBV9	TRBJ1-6	CASSVDGVYNSPLHF
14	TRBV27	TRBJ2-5	CASSFGQYQETQYF
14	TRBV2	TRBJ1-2	CASIPQGANYGYTF
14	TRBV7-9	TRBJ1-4	CASSLAQGGEKLFF
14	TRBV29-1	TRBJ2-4	CSVGGNLAKNIQYF
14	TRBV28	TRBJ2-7	CASSVGTVHYEQYF
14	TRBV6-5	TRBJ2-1	CASRSPGQRNEQFF
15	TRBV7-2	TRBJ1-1	CASAGRRGMNTEAFF
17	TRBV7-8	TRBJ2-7	CASSSPLDRGYSYEQYF
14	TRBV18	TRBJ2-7	CASSGQGETYEQYF
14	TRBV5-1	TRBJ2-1	CASTPPGAHNEQFF
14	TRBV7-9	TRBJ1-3	CASSVQLSGNTIYF
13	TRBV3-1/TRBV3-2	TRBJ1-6	CASSQVQGSTLHF
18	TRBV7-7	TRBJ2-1	CASSFRQGLTFSYNEQFF
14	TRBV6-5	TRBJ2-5	CASQKKTEEETQYF
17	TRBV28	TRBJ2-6	CASSSWDSASGANVLTF
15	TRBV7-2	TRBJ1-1	CASSLVGAWNTEAFF
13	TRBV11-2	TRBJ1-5	CASSYRPNQPQHF
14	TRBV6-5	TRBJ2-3	CASGVRGGLNTQYF
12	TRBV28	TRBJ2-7	CASSFGFGEQYF
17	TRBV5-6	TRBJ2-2	CASTYAWTGASTGELFF
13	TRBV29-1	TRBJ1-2	CSVENPRGIGYTF
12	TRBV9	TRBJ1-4	CASSPGGEKLFF
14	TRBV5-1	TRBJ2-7	CASSLGQGAYEQYF
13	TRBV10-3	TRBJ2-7	CAIKLSTSYEQYF
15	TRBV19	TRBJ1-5	CASMVGGKGNQPQHF
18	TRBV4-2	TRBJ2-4	CASSQDLGQILAKNIQYF
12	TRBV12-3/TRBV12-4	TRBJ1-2	CASSLTDTSYTF
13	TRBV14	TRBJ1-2	CASSQTGGYGYTF
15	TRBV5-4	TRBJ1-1	CASSGNRGPLTEAFF
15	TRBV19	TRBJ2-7	CASSIRREGAYEQYF
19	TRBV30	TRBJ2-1	CASVPGTSGGPDYYNEQFF
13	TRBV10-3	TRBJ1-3	CAISSDSGNTIYF
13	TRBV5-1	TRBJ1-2	CASSPDGGYGYTF
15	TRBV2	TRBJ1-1	CASSRRQGLGTEAFF
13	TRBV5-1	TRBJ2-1	CASSLLSGDEQFF
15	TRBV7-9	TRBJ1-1	CASSLSGDMNTEAFF
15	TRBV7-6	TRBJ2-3	CASSSGTGGVRTQYF
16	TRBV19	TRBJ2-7	CASSTTRGQGLYEQYF
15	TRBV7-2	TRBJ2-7	CASSKRTGGDYEQYF
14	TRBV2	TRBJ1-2	CASIWSGGYYGYTF